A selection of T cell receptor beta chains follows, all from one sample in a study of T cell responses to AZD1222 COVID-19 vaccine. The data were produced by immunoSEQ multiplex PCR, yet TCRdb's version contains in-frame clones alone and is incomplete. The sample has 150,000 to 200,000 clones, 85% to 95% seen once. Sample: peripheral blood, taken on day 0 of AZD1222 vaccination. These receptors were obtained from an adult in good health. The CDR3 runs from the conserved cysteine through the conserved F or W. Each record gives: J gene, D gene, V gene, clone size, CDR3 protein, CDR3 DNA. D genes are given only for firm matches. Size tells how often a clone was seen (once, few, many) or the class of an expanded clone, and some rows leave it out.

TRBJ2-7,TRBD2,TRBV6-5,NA,CASSFSGLVDEQYF,TGTGCCAGCAGTTTCTCGGGACTAGTTGACGAGCAGTACTTC
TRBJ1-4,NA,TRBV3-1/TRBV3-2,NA,CASSAGGFNEKLFF,TGTGCCAGCAGCGCCGGGGGTTTTAATGAAAAACTGTTTTTT
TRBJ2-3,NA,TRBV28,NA,CASTIGRGLNTDTQYF,TGTGCCAGCACTATAGGGCGGGGGCTAAACACAGATACGCAGTATTTT
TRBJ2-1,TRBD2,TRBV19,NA,CASRTPASGVNEQFF,TGTGCCAGTAGAACTCCAGCTAGCGGGGTGAATGAGCAGTTCTTC
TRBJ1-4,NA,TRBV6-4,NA,CASTLGGEQATNEKLFF,TGTGCCAGCACCCTAGGGGGGGAGCAGGCAACTAATGAAAAACTGTTTTTT
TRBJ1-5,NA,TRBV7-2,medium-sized,CASSWNSNQPQHF,TGTGCCAGCAGCTGGAATAGCAATCAGCCCCAGCATTTT
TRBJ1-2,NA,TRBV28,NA,CASRYGGDYGYTF,TGTGCCAGCAGATACGGGGGAGACTATGGCTACACCTTC
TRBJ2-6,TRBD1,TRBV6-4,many,CASSEGTGGSGANVLTF,TGTGCCAGCAGTGAAGGGACAGGAGGCTCTGGGGCCAACGTCCTGACTTTC
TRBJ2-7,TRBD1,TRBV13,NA,CASSSLSYRGPSYEQYF,TGTGCCAGCAGCTCCCTATCCTACAGGGGGCCCTCCTACGAGCAGTACTTC
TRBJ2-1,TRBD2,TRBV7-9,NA,CASSPIAGGANEQFF,TGTGCCAGCAGCCCGATAGCGGGAGGGGCCAATGAGCAGTTCTTC
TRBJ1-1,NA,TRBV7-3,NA,CASSLPGAVAFF,TGTGCCAGCAGCTTACCAGGGGCAGTAGCTTTCTTT
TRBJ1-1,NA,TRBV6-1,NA,CASSESRSNTEAFF,TGTGCCAGCAGTGAAAGCCGGTCGAACACTGAAGCTTTCTTT
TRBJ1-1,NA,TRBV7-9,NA,CASSFKGLEAFF,TGTGCCAGCAGCTTCAAGGGGTTAGAAGCTTTCTTT
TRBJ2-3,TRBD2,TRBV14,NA,CASSRGLAGRGDTQYF,TGTGCCAGCAGCCGGGGACTAGCGGGGAGAGGAGATACGCAGTATTTT
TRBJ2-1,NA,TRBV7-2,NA,CASSLALGLVQEQFF,TGTGCCAGCAGCTTAGCGCTGGGCCTCGTACAAGAGCAGTTCTTC
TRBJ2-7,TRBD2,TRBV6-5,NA,CASIDSGRAIHEQYF,TGTGCCAGCATCGATAGCGGGCGTGCAATCCACGAGCAGTACTTC
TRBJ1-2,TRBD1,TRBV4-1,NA,CASSQDLRGRGNGYTF,TGCGCCAGCAGCCAAGATTTGAGGGGGCGGGGGAATGGCTACACCTTC
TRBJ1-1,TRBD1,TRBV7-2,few,CASSLQGGTGNAFF,TGTGCCAGCAGCTTACAGGGCGGGACAGGGAATGCTTTCTTT
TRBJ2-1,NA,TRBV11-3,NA,CASSLASGAQFF,TGTGCCAGCAGCCTGGCCTCGGGAGCTCAGTTCTTC
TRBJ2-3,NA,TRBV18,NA,CASSPPSADTQYF,TGTGCCAGCTCACCACCGTCTGCAGATACGCAGTATTTT
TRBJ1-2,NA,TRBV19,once,CASSIDSAASNYGYTF,TGTGCCAGTAGTATTGATAGTGCAGCTTCTAACTATGGCTACACCTTC
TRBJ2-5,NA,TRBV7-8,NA,CASSLWRTIQETQYF,TGTGCCAGCAGCTTATGGCGCACCATCCAAGAGACCCAGTACTTC
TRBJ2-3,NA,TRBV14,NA,CASSPHPTRTDTQYF,TGTGCCAGCAGCCCTCATCCAACCCGCACAGATACGCAGTATTTT
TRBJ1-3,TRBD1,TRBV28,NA,CASNLRTGDRNTIYF,TGTGCCAGCAACTTAAGGACAGGCGATAGAAACACCATATATTTT
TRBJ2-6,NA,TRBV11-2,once,CASSIHSGANVLTF,TGTGCCAGCAGTATACACTCTGGGGCCAACGTCCTGACTTTC
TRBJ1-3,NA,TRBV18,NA,CASSPPRTSLEAIYF,TGTGCCAGCTCACCACCCCGGACGTCCTTGGAGGCCATATATTTT
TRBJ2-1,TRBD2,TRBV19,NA,CASSPRTSVAYNEQFF,TGTGCCAGTAGTCCCAGGACTAGCGTCGCCTACAATGAGCAGTTCTTC
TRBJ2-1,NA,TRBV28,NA,CASSSPGLGDYNEQFF,TGTGCCAGCAGTTCCCCGGGTCTTGGGGACTACAATGAGCAGTTCTTC
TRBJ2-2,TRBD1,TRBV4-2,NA,CASSQERTGRNTGELFF,TGTGCCAGCAGCCAGGAACGGACAGGGAGAAACACCGGGGAGCTGTTTTTT
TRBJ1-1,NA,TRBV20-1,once,CSASTGNLNTEAFF,TGCAGTGCTAGTACAGGGAACTTGAACACTGAAGCTTTCTTT
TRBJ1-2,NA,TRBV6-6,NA,CASSYSNRMIDGYTF,TGTGCCAGCAGTTACTCGAATAGGATGATTGATGGCTACACCTTC
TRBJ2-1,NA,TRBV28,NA,CASSPGLGGDEQFF,TGTGCCAGCAGTCCAGGACTAGGGGGCGATGAGCAGTTCTTC